This entry describes one T cell receptor (beta chain). Its antigen specificity is not known. No base-level quality is on record; no much larger clone is a single base apart. From the germline V gene (reference sequence), CDR1 is DFQATT and CDR2 is SNEGSKA. The CDR3 covers 11 residues, taking in both the cysteine and the phenylalanine. Of all the DNA, just the CDR3 is kept, 33 bases in frame from base 1. The label giving this sample's time point can be read as: about 28 days (+/-7) after the second vaccine dose. Because spike-specific TCR depth and breadth did not differ between the two schedules, AZD1222 recipients who got a second dose at roughly 4 weeks were pooled with those who got a second dose at roughly 12 weeks. Vaccinee samples were obtained from the UK trials COV001 and COV002, which included a single-blind randomized controlled phase 2/3 trial of AZD1222 (ChAdOx1 nCoV-19) in healthy adults. Trial participant PBMC samples were collected at day 0 and day 28 after the second dose for TCRbeta chain sequencing.

The sample belongs to a study of T cell responses to AZD1222 COVID-19 vaccine (dated by TCRdb to the early 2020s). Study-level background: A total of 233 trial participants underwent TCR sequencing, of whom 207 received two doses of AZD1222 and some 26 received two doses of the MenACWY control vaccine. Trial participants were enrolled by age into 18-55, 56-69 and 70-plus year subgroups, with roughly 160, 29 and 62 TCR-sequenced participants respectively.

The study at large found these results: Only a handful of AZD1222 recipients were SARS-CoV-2 seropositive at baseline, limiting conclusions about previously exposed vaccinees. Spike-specific TCR breadth and depth rose significantly after two AZD1222 doses compared with day 0 and with MenACWY recipients. Because no samples from the day 14 peak response were available, repertoires could be characterized only after the peak T cell response. Nearly half of unique spike-specific TCRs reportedly recognized epitopes outside regions mutated in the B.1.351 and B.1.1.7 variants. Participants were mostly white British, with more females than males. The authors suggested clonal diversity may have been underestimated. The 56-69-year group was small, and its depth increase did not reach significance, likely because of low power. The whole spike protein was spanned by vaccine-associated CD4 TCRs, and dominant responses were seen in regions 160-218 and 743-854.

The CDR3 regions of human TCRbeta chains were analyzed by immunosequencing. As for the authors' bioinformatics: TCRs in the repertoires were compared against a reference library of SARS-CoV-2-specific TCRs that had been generated with the MIRA antigen-specificity platform. Breadth was defined as the fraction of unique TCRs that were SARS-CoV-2-associated, and depth was defined as the fraction of total T cells that were SARS-CoV-2-associated. Using the MIRA data, each spike-specific TCR was assigned both to the spike region to which the TCR was reactive and to a CD4 or CD8 class. Log10-transformed breadth and depth values were compared by one-way ANOVA with Sidak's multiple comparisons tests. TCRdb provides this immuneACCESS table in a form limited to in-frame rearrangements. Some clones are lacking; in checked studies, under half of them reflect an unresolved V gene, and why the rest are absent is not known. D and trimming come from the DNA, and the V and J calls and clone size come from that table. In this sample the table shows 70,000 to 95,000 clones, roughly 90% of which occur a single time. About 8% of the sample lies in the top ten.

In this chain, TRBV20-1 is recombined with TRBJ1-4, with no reliable assignment of the D segment. The sequencing here drew on peripheral blood, taken 28 days after the second AZD1222 dose. The receptor's source is an adult who received the AZD1222 COVID-19 vaccine. Here is the DNA: TGCCTGATCAGGCAAAATGAAAAACTGTTTTTT. Translated, it gives CLIRQNEKLFF.